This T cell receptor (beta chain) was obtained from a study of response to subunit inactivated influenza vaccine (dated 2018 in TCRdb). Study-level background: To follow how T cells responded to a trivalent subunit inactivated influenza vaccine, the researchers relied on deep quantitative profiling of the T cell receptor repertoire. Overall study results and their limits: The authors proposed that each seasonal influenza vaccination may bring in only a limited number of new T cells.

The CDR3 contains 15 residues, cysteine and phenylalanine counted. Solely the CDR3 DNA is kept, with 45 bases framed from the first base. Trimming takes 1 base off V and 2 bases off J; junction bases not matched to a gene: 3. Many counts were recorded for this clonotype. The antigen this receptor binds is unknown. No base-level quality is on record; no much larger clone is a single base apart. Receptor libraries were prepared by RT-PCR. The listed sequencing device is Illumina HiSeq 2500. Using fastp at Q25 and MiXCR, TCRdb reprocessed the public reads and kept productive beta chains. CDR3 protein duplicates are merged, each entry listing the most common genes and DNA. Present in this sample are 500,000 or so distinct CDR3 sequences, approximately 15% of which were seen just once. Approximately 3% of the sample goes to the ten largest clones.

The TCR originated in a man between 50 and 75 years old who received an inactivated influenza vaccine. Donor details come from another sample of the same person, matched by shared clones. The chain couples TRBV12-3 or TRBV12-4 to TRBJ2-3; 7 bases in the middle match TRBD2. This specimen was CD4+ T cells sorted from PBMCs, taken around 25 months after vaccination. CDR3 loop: CASSLGGTNTDTQYF. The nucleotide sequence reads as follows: TGTGCCAGCAGTTTAGGGGGGACTAACACAGATACGCAGTATTTT.